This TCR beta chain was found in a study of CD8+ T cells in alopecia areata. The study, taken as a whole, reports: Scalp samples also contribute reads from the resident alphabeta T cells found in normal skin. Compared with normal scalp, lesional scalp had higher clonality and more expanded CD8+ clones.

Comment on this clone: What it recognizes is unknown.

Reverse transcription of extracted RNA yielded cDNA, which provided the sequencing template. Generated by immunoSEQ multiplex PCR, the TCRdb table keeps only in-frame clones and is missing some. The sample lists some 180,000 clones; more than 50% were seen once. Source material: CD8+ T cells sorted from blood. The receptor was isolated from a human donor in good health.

CDR3 bases: TGCGCCAGCAGCTTGAACAGGGTGACCGACGAGCAGTACTTC. Amino acid sequence: CASSLNRVTDEQYF. The chain is built from TRBV5-1 and TRBJ2-7; TRBD1 might be the D (6 bases). The CDR3 consists of 14 residues. The V end lost 1 base, the J end lost 5 bases, and 13 bases lay between the germline ends. The germline gives CDR1 SGHRS, CDR2 YFSETQ.